This T cell receptor beta chain stems from a study of shared clonotypes between healthy human individuals. Overall study findings and caveats: The low donor count limited represented genetic and exposure-history diversity. Roughly 5% of naive CD4 clonotypes were shared across a few donors. In general, naive subsets displayed greater estimated richness than memory subsets did.

Details on this clone: The antigen remains unidentified.

Using 200 ng DNA, some 30,000 T cell genomes, the sorted-subset replicate PCRs were run. The assay was immunoSEQ multiplex PCR, and TCRdb's table has in-frame clones only and misses some. Of 630,000 or so clones listed, 95% to 98% are singletons. Naive CD8 cells, CD45RO-negative and positively selected for CCR7, excluded terminally differentiated effector memory CD45RA+ cells. Sequenced: naive CD8+ T cells sorted from blood. This sequence was found in a man in his thirties or forties in good health.

The CDR3 reads CASSSYNEQFF. The DNA of the CDR3 is TGCGCCAGCAGCTCCTACAATGAGCAGTTCTTC. This rearrangement joins TRBV10-2 to TRBJ2-1; D gene uncertain. Germline V gene sequence: CDR1 WSHSY, CDR2 SAAADI. V lost 6 bases to trimming and J lost 0 bases, with 0 bases between them. CDR3 length equals 11 residues.